The T cell receptor beta chain described here comes from a study of blood T cell repertoires in COVID-19. Looking at the study overall: The samples span acute and convalescent COVID-19 from the United States, Italy and Spain. Sources were T cells, B-cell-depleted T cells, or PBMCs; the material itself was cDNA or gDNA.

Authors' methods: Scientists estimated how many nucleated cells there were by amplifying reference gene primers. The protocol was immunoSEQ multiplex PCR, while the TCRdb copy is restricted to in-frame clones and leaves out a portion. That table gives V, J and clone size, and the DNA gave D and trimming. The sample yields some 220,000 clones, about 78% seen once. The V gene's germline CDR1 is LGHNA and CDR2 YSLEER. The CDR3 spans 16 residues. Trimming cost V 2 bases and J 3 bases; bases outside gene matches: 6. The receptor was derived from a woman in her seventies with acute or convalescent COVID-19. This chain uses TRBV4-3 with TRBJ2-1; TRBD2 agrees at 8 bases. Sequences were obtained from peripheral blood. The CDR3 DNA sequence: TGCGCCAGCAGCCAACTCAGCGGGGGAGACTACAATGAGCAGTTCTTC. Protein product: CASSQLSGGDYNEQFF.